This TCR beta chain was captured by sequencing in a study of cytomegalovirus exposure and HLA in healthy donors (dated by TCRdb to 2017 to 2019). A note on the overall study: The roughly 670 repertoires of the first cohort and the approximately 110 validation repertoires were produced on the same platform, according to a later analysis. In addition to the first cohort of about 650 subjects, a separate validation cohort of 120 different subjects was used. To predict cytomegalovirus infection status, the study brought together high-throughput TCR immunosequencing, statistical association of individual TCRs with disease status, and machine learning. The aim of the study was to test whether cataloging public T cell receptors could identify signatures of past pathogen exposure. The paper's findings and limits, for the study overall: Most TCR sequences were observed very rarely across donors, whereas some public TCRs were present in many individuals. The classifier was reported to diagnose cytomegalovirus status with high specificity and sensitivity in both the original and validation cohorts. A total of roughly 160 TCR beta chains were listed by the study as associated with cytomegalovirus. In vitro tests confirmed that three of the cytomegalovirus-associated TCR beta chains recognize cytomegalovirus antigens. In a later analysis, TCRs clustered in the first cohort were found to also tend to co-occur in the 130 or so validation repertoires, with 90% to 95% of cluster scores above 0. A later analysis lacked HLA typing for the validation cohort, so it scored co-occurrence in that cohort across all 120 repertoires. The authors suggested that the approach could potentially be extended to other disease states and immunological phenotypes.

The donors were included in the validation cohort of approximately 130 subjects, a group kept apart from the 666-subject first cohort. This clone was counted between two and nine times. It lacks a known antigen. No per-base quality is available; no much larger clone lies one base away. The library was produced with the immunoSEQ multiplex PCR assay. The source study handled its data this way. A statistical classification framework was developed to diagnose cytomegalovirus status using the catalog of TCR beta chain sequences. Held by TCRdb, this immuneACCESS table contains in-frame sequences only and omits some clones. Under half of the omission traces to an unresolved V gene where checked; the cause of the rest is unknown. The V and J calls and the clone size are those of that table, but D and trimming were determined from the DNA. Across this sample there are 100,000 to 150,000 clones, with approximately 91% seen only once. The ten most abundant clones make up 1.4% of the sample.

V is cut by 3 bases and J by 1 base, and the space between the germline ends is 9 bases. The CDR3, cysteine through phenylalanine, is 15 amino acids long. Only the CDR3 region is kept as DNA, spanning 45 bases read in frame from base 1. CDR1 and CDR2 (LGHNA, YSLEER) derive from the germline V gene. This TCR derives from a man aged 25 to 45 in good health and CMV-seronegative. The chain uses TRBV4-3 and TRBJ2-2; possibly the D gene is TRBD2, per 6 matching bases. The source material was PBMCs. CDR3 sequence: CASSQRGGNTGELFF. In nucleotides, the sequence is TGCGCCAGCAGCCAGCGGGGCGGGAACACCGGGGAGCTGTTTTTT.